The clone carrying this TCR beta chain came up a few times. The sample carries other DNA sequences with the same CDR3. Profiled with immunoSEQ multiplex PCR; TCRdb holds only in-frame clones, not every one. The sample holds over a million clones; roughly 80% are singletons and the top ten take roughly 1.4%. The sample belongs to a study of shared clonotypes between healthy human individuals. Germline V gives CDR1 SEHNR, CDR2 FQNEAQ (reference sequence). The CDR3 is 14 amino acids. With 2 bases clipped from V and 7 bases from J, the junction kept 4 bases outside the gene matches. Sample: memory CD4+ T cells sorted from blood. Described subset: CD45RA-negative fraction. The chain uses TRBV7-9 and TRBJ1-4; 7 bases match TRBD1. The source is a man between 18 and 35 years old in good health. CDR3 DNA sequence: TGTGCCAGCAGCTTAAAGGGGGCAGGTGAAAAACTGTTTTTT. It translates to CASSLKGAGEKLFF. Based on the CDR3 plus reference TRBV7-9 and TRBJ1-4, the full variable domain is DTGVSQNPRHKITKRGQNVTFRCDPISEHNRLYWYRQTLGQGPEFLTYFQNEAQLEKSRLLSDRFSAERPKGSFSTLEIQRTEQGDSAMYLCASSLKGAGEKLFFGSGTQLSVL.